The next 8 T cell receptor beta chains were all read from a single sample in a study of T cell responses to AZD1222 COVID-19 vaccine. Libraries were prepared by immunoSEQ multiplex PCR; TCRdb keeps only in-frame clonotypes and omits some of them. This table holds approximately 110,000 clones, roughly 84% found once. Sequencing was performed on peripheral blood, taken on day 0 of AZD1222 vaccination. All receptors come from an adult in good health.

The CDR3 loop reads CATSRQAWGNEQFF. The CDR3, as DNA: TGTGCCACCAGCCGCCAGGCATGGGGGAATGAGCAGTTCTTC. V is TRBV15 and J is TRBJ2-1; either TRBD1 or TRBD2 may supply D (5 bases each). This CDR3 has 14 residues. The V end was cut by 5 bases, the J end by 7 bases, with 15 bases between. Germline V CDR1 and CDR2: LNHNV, YYDKDF (reference sequence).

The V gene is TRBV5-5, the J gene TRBJ1-2; TRBD1 is a possible D gene (6 bases). The V end lost 5 bases, the J end lost 2 bases, and 16 bases lay between the germline ends. The CDR3 is 15 amino acids. Germline lookup yields CDR1 SGHKS and CDR2 YYEKEE (reference sequence). The CDR3 sequence is CASRTWQGGNYGYTF. DNA of the CDR3: TGTGCCAGCAGAACGTGGCAAGGGGGGAACTATGGCTACACCTTC.

The V gene is TRBV29-1, the J gene TRBJ2-7; 8 bases line up with TRBD2. In germline, CDR1 is SQVTM, CDR2 ANQGSEA. The V and J ends lost 7 bases and 1 base, in that order; junction bases with no gene match: 15. The CDR3 runs 16 residues. CDR3 sequence (DNA): TGCAGCGCTCGGGGGGGTTTCGAGGACCTTTCCTACGAGCAGTACTTC. This translates into CSARGGFEDLSYEQYF.

This chain links TRBV7-9 with TRBJ2-3; maybe TRBD1 (6 bases). V was cut by 5 bases and J by 0 bases, with 12 bases left in between. CDR1 and CDR2 from the germline V gene are SEHNR and FQNEAQ (reference sequence). The CDR3 runs 15 residues. The CDR3 DNA is TGTGCCAGCAGCCTATGGACAGCTAGCACAGATACGCAGTATTTT. Translating gives CASSLWTASTDTQYF.

The chain joins TRBV6-5 to TRBJ2-7, with TRBD1 as a possible D gene (6 bases). V was shortened by 2 bases and J by 2 bases, with 13 bases between the two germline ends. This CDR3 is 15 amino acids long. Germline V gene lookup returns CDR1 MNHEY and CDR2 SVGAGI. The CDR3 DNA sequence: TGTGCCAGCAGTTACGGGTCTGCAGGGGCCTACGAGCAGTACTTC. Residues: CASSYGSAGAYEQYF.

This chain joins TRBV24-1 and TRBJ2-1, with 7 bases that match TRBD1. The germline V gene encodes CDR1 KGHDR and CDR2 SFDVKD. V shed 2 bases, J shed 16 bases, and the junction held 7 bases outside the gene matches. The CDR3 loop spans 12 amino acids. The CDR3 coding sequence is TGTGCCACCAGTGATTCGTCCGGGACAGCCTTCTTC. Amino acid sequence: CATSDSSGTAFF.

V usage is TRBV2 and J usage is TRBJ1-5; D remains unclear. Trimming left V 7 bases short and J 4 bases short, with 14 bases between. CDR1 and CDR2 (germline): SNHLY, FYNNEI. CDR3 size: 14 residues. This CDR3 is CASKEAAANQPQHF. The DNA of the CDR3 is TGTGCCAGCAAAGAAGCGGCAGCGAATCAGCCCCAGCATTTT.

J is TRBJ2-7 and V is TRBV19; D unresolved. The V and J ends lost 10 bases and 6 bases respectively, with 16 bases between them. The CDR3 is made up of 12 amino acids. Germline V CDR1 and CDR2: LNHDA, SQIVND (reference sequence). CDR3 sequence reads: CATKTLLGEQYF. The DNA for the CDR3 is TGTGCCACTAAGACACTCTTGGGCGAGCAGTACTTC.